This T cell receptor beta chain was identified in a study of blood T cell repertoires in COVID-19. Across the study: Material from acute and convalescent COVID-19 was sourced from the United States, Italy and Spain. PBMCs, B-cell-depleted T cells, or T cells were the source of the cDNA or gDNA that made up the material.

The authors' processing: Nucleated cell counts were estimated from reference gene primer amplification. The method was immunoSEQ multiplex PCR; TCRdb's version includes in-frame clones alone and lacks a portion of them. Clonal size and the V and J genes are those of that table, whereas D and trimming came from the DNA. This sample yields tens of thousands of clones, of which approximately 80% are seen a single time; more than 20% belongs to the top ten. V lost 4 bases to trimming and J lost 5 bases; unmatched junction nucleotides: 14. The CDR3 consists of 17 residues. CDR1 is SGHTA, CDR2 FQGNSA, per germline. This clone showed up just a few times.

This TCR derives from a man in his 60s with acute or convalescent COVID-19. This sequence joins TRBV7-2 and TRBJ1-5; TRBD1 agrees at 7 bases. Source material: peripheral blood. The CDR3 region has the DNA TGTGCCAGCAGCTCAACCTGGACAGGCCGGCGGGATCAGCCCCAGCATTTT. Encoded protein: CASSSTWTGRRDQPQHF.